The 28 T cell receptor beta chains reported below all come from one sample, sequenced in a study of blood T cells in healthy people across ages. Using a J-beta primer mix together with a sample-barcoded 5' primer, a second PCR was run for roughly 7 to 11 cycles. TCRdb independently ran MiXCR on the 5' RACE reads; one entry per CDR3 protein. The data show roughly 800,000 distinct CDR3 sequences, roughly 53% seen once. Sequences were obtained from blood. The receptor source for this set is an elderly man in good health.

The chain joins TRBV6-5 to TRBJ1-2, with TRBD1 identical over 7 bases. This CDR3 is 15 amino acids long. Unmatched junction bases numbered 3, after V lost 0 bases and J lost 2 bases. Looked up from germline, CDR1 is MNHEY and CDR2 is SVGAGI. The DNA for the CDR3 is TGTGCCAGCAGTTACTCGGCGACAGGGAACTATGGCTACACCTTC. Encoded protein: CASSYSATGNYGYTF.

This clonotype was found a few times. This chain uses TRBV10-3 with TRBJ2-5, with 8 nucleotides matching TRBD2. V was pared by 4 bases and J by 5 bases, with 3 bases of the junction left unmatched. The CDR3 is 13 residues long. Germline values: CDR1 ENHRY, CDR2 SYGVKD. The CDR3 region has the DNA TGTGCCATCAGTGTTAGCGGGATTGAGACCCAGTACTTC. Its translation is CAISVSGIETQYF.

The rearrangement uses TRBV24-1 and TRBJ1-2; tentative D call: TRBD1 (5 bases). Between the trimmed V and J ends, which lost 9 bases and 6 bases, there was a span of 16 bases. The germline CDR1 and CDR2 sequences are KGHDR and SFDVKD. CDR3 length equals 13 residues. This chain's CDR3 is CATYDRRGDGYTF. Here the CDR3 DNA reads TGTGCCACCTACGATAGGCGGGGCGATGGCTACACCTTC.

CDR3: CSASRGGVIFTTNEKLFF. CDR3 nucleotide sequence: TGCAGTGCGTCGAGAGGGGGAGTAATTTTTACAACTAATGAAAAACTGTTTTTT. The rearrangement uses TRBV20-1 and TRBJ1-4; D might be TRBD1 (6 bases). Trimming removed 6 bases from V and 0 bases from J, with 23 bases in between. Germline CDR1 DFQATT, CDR2 SNEGSKA (reference sequence). This CDR3 region has 18 residues.

The V call is TRBV7-2, the J call TRBJ2-1; possible D gene TRBD2, 6 bases. Trimming pared 4 bases from V and 8 bases from J, leaving 18 bases between. Germline CDR1 SGHTA, CDR2 FQGNSA. The length of the CDR3 is 15 residues. The CDR3 nucleotides read TGTGCCAGCAGCTCGGGACTCCTCCGTGGACATGAGCAGTTCTTC. It specifies CASSSGLLRGHEQFF.

CDR3 region: CASSVTGGPTGYTF. The CDR3 DNA reads TGTGCCAGCAGTGTTACAGGGGGCCCCACGGGCTACACCTTC. The rearrangement links TRBV6-1 to TRBJ1-2; 9 nucleotides agree with TRBD1. The CDR3 covers 14 residues. Germline CDR1 MNHNS, CDR2 SASEGT. V gave up 4 bases and J gave up 8 bases; unmatched junction bases: 8.

This clonotype has only a few counts. The rearrangement joins TRBV29-1 to TRBJ2-7; no reliable D call. With the DNA end fitting TRBJ2-5 better, the J assignment may be wrong. There are 12 residues in the CDR3. Germline assignment: CDR1 SQVTM and CDR2 ANQGSEA. In DNA form, the CDR3 reads TGCAGCGCAGTCCGAGCTGGGGAGACCCAGTACTTC. This sequence encodes CSAVRAGETQYF.

The chain couples TRBV29-1 to TRBJ1-1; D not resolved. This CDR3 region has 11 residues. Germline lookup yields CDR1 SQVTM and CDR2 ANQGSEA. Deletions cut 7 bases from V and 6 bases from J, with 12 bases between. The CDR3 reads CSGSSSAEAFF. CDR3 DNA sequence: TGCAGCGGGAGTTCGAGCGCTGAAGCTTTCTTT.

The genes are TRBV12-3 or TRBV12-4 and TRBJ2-1; 11 bases align to TRBD2. This CDR3 comprises 14 residues. J gave up 10 bases and V 8 bases, and 10 bases lay outside the gene matches. The CDR3 DNA reads TGTGCCAGCCCTCCCACTAGCGGGGGCCCGGAGCAGTTCTTC. As protein: CASPPTSGGPEQFF.

The chain carries TRBV6-2 or TRBV6-3 and TRBJ2-1; 11 bases are a match to TRBD2. V shed 5 bases and J 6 bases; nucleotides not matched to a gene: 6. Germline V gives CDR1 MNHEY, CDR2 SVGEGT. This CDR3 spans 15 amino acids. Written as DNA, the CDR3 is TGTGCCAGCAGTCTAGCGGGAGGAGGGTCCAATGAGCAGTTCTTC. Translation gives CASSLAGGGSNEQFF.

The chain employs TRBV4-1 and TRBJ2-1, with 7 bases matching TRBD1. Per the germline V gene, CDR1 is MGHRA and CDR2 is YSYEKL. V shed 1 base, J shed 8 bases, and the junction held 8 bases outside the gene matches. This CDR3 is built from 15 residues. The CDR3 coding sequence is TGCGCCAGCAGCCAAGGGGGGACAGTCGCCCATGAGCAGTTCTTC. Its translation: CASSQGGTVAHEQFF.

The chain is built from TRBV6-5 and TRBJ2-7; D possibly corresponds to TRBD1 (5 bases). V lost 0 bases and J 7 bases, leaving 13 bases between the germline ends. Germline V gene lookup returns CDR1 MNHEY and CDR2 SVGAGI. The CDR3 is 14 amino acids. The CDR3 region has the DNA TGTGCCAGCAGTTACTCGGCAGGGCCGTTTGAGCAGTACTTC. It translates to CASSYSAGPFEQYF.

J is TRBJ1-2 and V is TRBV18; 7 nucleotides align to TRBD1. This CDR3 region has 15 residues. After removal of 2 bases from V and 4 bases from J, the junction contained 7 bases not matched to a gene. The V gene's germline CDR1 is KGHSH and CDR2 LQKENI. This CDR3 reads CASSPIGTDFYGYTF. The CDR3, as DNA: TGTGCCAGCTCACCAATTGGGACAGACTTCTATGGCTACACCTTC.

The chain uses TRBV10-3 and TRBJ2-5, with D possibly being TRBD1 or TRBD2 (5 bases each). Germline CDR1 reads ENHRY; CDR2 reads SYGVKD. Between the trimmed V and J ends, which lost 10 bases and 5 bases, there was a span of 17 bases. The length of the CDR3 is 13 residues. The CDR3 spells CASHRGSFETQYF. DNA of the CDR3: TGTGCCAGCCACCGGGGCTCCTTCGAGACCCAGTACTTC.

This clonotype was seen a handful of times. The chain couples TRBV7-9 to TRBJ2-7; 7 nucleotides match TRBD1. V trimming: 5 bases; J trimming: 5 bases; junction bases outside the gene matches: 6. The CDR3 spans 13 residues. The germline V gene has CDR1 SEHNR and CDR2 FQNEAQ (reference sequence). CDR3 residues: CASSRQGIDEQYF. In nucleotides, the CDR3 is TGTGCCAGCAGCCGACAGGGTATCGACGAGCAGTACTTC.

V gene TRBV19 combines with J gene TRBJ2-6; no firm D call. Germline CDR1 and CDR2: LNHDA and SQIVND (reference sequence). V lost 5 bases and J lost 1, with 12 bases in between. The CDR3 runs 16 residues. In nucleotides, the CDR3 is TGTGCCAGTAGTGTGGGTTCCGGTTCTGGGGCCAACGTCCTGACTTTC. It codes for CASSVGSGSGANVLTF.

The chain joins TRBV12-3 or TRBV12-4 to TRBJ2-3; D not resolved. V was cut by 3 bases and J by 2 bases, with 9 bases left in between. The CDR3 extends over 14 amino acids. CDR3 protein: CASSFTMPTDTQYF. DNA for the CDR3: TGTGCCAGCAGTTTCACCATGCCCACAGATACGCAGTATTTT.

This clonotype was recorded a few times. This sequence joins TRBV27 and TRBJ1-2; perhaps TRBD1 as D (6 bases). This CDR3 is built from 14 residues. Between the trimmed V and J ends, which lost 6 bases and 4 bases, there was a span of 15 bases. Germline assignment: CDR1 MNHEY and CDR2 SMNVEV (reference sequence). In nucleotides, the CDR3 is TGTGCCAGCAGGCTACAGGGTACGACCTATGGCTACACCTTC. This codes for CASRLQGTTYGYTF.

This chain uses TRBV6-6 with TRBJ1-5; tentative D call: TRBD1 (6 bases). Germline CDR1 MNHNY, CDR2 SVGAGI (reference sequence). This CDR3 has 14 amino acids. Trimming removed 3 bases at V and 8 bases at J, with 14 bases between. The CDR3 nucleotides are TGTGCCAGCAGTTATACAGGGCCCCAAGAGCCCCAGCATTTT. It codes for CASSYTGPQEPQHF.

The chain combines TRBV29-1 with TRBJ1-6; D is unresolved. V shed 8 bases and J shed 0 bases, with 17 bases lying between them. The length of the CDR3 is 16 residues. CDR1 is SQVTM, CDR2 ANQGSEA, per germline. CDR3 in amino acids: CSYTDGVGSYNSPLHF. CDR3 sequence (DNA): TGCAGCTACACAGACGGGGTTGGCTCCTATAATTCACCCCTCCACTTT.

The V and J genes are TRBV15 and TRBJ2-7; D is unclear. Germline CDR1 is LNHNV and CDR2 is YYDKDF (reference sequence). This CDR3 is 13 amino acids long. Trimming took off 0 bases at V and 6 bases at J, with 9 bases between the two ends. The CDR3 region is CATSRDPRSEQYF. CDR3 in DNA: TGTGCCACCAGCAGAGATCCCCGGTCCGAGCAGTACTTC.

The chain joins TRBV4-1 to TRBJ1-2; D may be TRBD1 (5 bases). The V and J ends lost 4 bases and 9 bases respectively, with 12 bases between them. Germline CDR1 MGHRA, CDR2 YSYEKL. The CDR3 consists of 12 residues. As DNA, the CDR3 is TGCGCCAGCAGCCCGTCAGGGTTGAGCTACACCTTC. Protein: CASSPSGLSYTF.

The rearrangement joins TRBV7-6 to TRBJ2-1; 8 bases agree with TRBD2. CDR3 size: 17 residues. Trimming took 0 bases from V and 9 from J; bases not matched to a gene: 13. The germline V gene has CDR1 SGHVS and CDR2 FNYEAQ. Here the CDR3 reads CASSLAPGSGAQGEQFF. The CDR3 coding sequence is TGTGCCAGCAGCTTAGCGCCGGGTAGCGGGGCTCAGGGTGAGCAGTTCTTC. The variable domain in full, completed from reference TRBV7-6 and TRBJ2-1, reads GAGVSQSPRYKVTKRGQDVALRCDPISGHVSLYWYRQALGQGPEFLTYFNYEAQQDKSGLPNDRFSAERPEGSISTLTIQRTEQRDSAMYRCASSLAPGSGAQGEQFFGPGTRLTVL.

This clonotype was counted ten times or more. The chain combines TRBV7-9 with TRBJ2-7, with unresolved D. Trimming cost V 5 bases and J 7 bases, with 15 bases left between them. Germline-derived CDR1 and CDR2 are SEHNR and FQNEAQ (reference sequence). The CDR3 is 13 residues long. The CDR3 reads CASSPPRVAEQYF. The CDR3 nucleotides are TGTGCCAGCAGCCCCCCCCGGGTGGCGGAGCAGTACTTC.

The V and J genes are TRBV5-1 and TRBJ2-5; D is unresolved. This CDR3 region has 14 residues. V lost 0 bases and J 2 bases, leaving 8 bases between the germline ends. The germline V gene has CDR1 SGHRS and CDR2 YFSETQ. CDR3 sequence: CASSLERLQETQYF. The CDR3 DNA reads TGCGCCAGCAGCTTGGAACGGCTTCAAGAGACCCAGTACTTC.

A few counts support this clonotype. The rearrangement uses TRBV7-8 and TRBJ2-7; no clear D gene. Trimming left V 1 base short and J 2 bases short, with 12 bases between. The germline V gene encodes CDR1 SGHVS and CDR2 FQNEAQ. This CDR3 is 15 amino acids long. This CDR3 reads CASSLGETLTYEQYF. The CDR3 coding sequence is TGTGCCAGCAGCTTAGGTGAAACACTCACCTACGAGCAGTACTTC.

The V and J genes are TRBV5-1 and TRBJ2-3, with 10 positions matching TRBD1. V trimming: 4 bases; J trimming: 14 bases; junction bases outside the gene matches: 13. CDR3 length: 14 amino acids. Germline V gene sequence: CDR1 SGHRS, CDR2 YFSETQ. The CDR3 coding sequence is TGCGCCAGCAGCGTGGGACAGGGGTTCGGATACGCGTATTTT. This gives the protein CASSVGQGFGYAYF.

The chain has TRBV7-9 and TRBJ2-7; TRBD1 matches at 8 bases. This CDR3 comprises 12 residues. CDR1 and CDR2 from the germline V gene are SEHNR and FQNEAQ (reference sequence). The V segment lost 7 bases and the J segment 3 bases; nucleotides outside the gene matches: 2. The CDR3, as DNA: TGTGCCAGCACGGGACAGGTCTACGAGCAGTACTTC. Residues: CASTGQVYEQYF. The entire variable domain, with the rest obtained from reference TRBV7-9 and TRBJ2-7, is as follows: DTGVSQNPRHKITKRGQNVTFRCDPISEHNRLYWYRQTLGQGPEFLTYFQNEAQLEKSRLLSDRFSAERPKGSFSTLEIQRTEQGDSAMYLCASTGQVYEQYFGPGTRLTVT.